The clone carrying this T cell receptor beta chain occurred many times. This CDR3 has 15 amino acids. V was pared by 3 bases and J by 1 base, with 12 bases between. CDR1 is SGHTA and CDR2 is FQGNSA in the germline V gene. This sample was taken from a study of T cells in Graves' hyperthyroidism and ophthalmopathy. TCR beta CDR3 sequences were amplified from RNA transcripts. An initial round of RT-PCR targeting the TCR CDR3 relied on the HTBI primer set. TCRdb fed the multiplex PCR reads into MiXCR, producing one record per CDR3 protein. This sample yields fewer than 650,000 distinct CDR3 sequences, of which roughly 15% are seen a single time; roughly 4.3% belongs to the top ten.

The clonotype was recovered from a woman between 40 and 55 years old with Graves' ophthalmopathy. The chain carries TRBV7-2 and TRBJ1-2; D remains ambiguous. The sequenced sample was blood. CDR3 sequence (DNA): TGTGCCAGCAGCTTCGGCAGACCCATTAACTATGGCTACACCTTC. It codes for CASSFGRPINYGYTF. The entire variable domain, with the rest obtained from reference TRBV7-2 and TRBJ1-2, is as follows: GAGVSQSPSNKVTEKGKDVELRCDPISGHTALYWYRQSLGQGLEFLIYFQGNSAPDKSGLPSDRFSAERTGGSVSTLTIQRTQQEDSAVYLCASSFGRPINYGYTFGSGTRLTVV.